These 16 T cell receptor beta chains came from one sample sequenced in a study of T cell repertoires in cytomegalovirus infection. TCRdb passed the reads through MiXCR, listing each CDR3 protein once. Found here are roughly 760,000 distinct CDR3 sequences, 35% of them singletons; the top ten hold more than 2.5%. The sequenced material came from PBMCs. These receptors were obtained from a human donor in good health (CMV status not recorded). Some clones in this sample may be carry-over from other donors' samples.

This clonotype was counted at least ten times. The chain recombines TRBV12-3 or TRBV12-4 with TRBJ2-7; 10 bases align to TRBD1. The CDR3 loop spans 16 amino acids. With 5 bases clipped from V and 2 bases from J, the junction kept 9 bases outside the gene matches. Here the CDR3 DNA reads TGTGCCAGCAGTCTTTCCTGGGACAGGGGCGCCTACGAGCAGTACTTC. Its protein is CASSLSWDRGAYEQYF.

The J gene is TRBJ2-1, the V gene TRBV27, with TRBD2 matching over 14 bases. This CDR3 region has 19 residues. With V trimmed by 1 base and J by 0 bases, 5 bases remained unmatched. The V gene's germline CDR1 is MNHEY and CDR2 SMNVEV (reference sequence). The CDR3 coding sequence is TGTGCCAGCAGTTTATGGGGGACTAGCGGGAGATCCTCCTACAATGAGCAGTTCTTC. It is translated as CASSLWGTSGRSSYNEQFF.

The rearrangement joins TRBV7-6 to TRBJ1-6; 7 bases line up with TRBD1. CDR3 length equals 14 residues. The J segment lost 9 bases and the V segment lost 2 bases, leaving 4 bases of the junction unmatched. Germline loops: CDR1 SGHVS, CDR2 FNYEAQ. In nucleotides, the CDR3 is TGTGCCAGCAGCTTAAAGGGGGCTTTTTCACCCCTCCACTTT. This gives the protein CASSLKGAFSPLHF. Full variable domain (rest looked up from reference TRBV7-6 and TRBJ1-6): GAGVSQSPRYKVTKRGQDVALRCDPISGHVSLYWYRQALGQGPEFLTYFNYEAQQDKSGLPNDRFSAERPEGSISTLTIQRTEQRDSAMYRCASSLKGAFSPLHFGNGTRLTVT.

This chain joins TRBV6-2 or TRBV6-3 and TRBJ2-7; TRBD1 aligns across 9 bases. Germline loops: CDR1 MNHEY, CDR2 SVGEGT. J lost 3 bases, V lost 2 bases, and 5 bases had no gene match. The CDR3 is 15 residues long. In DNA, the CDR3 is TGTGCCAGCAGTTACCAGACAGGGGGTCGCTACGAGCAGTACTTC. Translating gives CASSYQTGGRYEQYF.

This clonotype has only a few counts. The chain joins TRBV7-2 to TRBJ2-5, with D tentatively TRBD1 or TRBD2 (5 bases each). The CDR3 extends over 13 amino acids. V lost 5 bases, J lost 4 bases, and 11 bases lay in between. Germline CDR1 and CDR2: SGHTA and FQGNSA. The CDR3 reads CASSMGVSETQYF. CDR3 nucleotides: TGTGCCAGCAGCATGGGGGTCTCAGAGACCCAGTACTTC.

In this sample, this clonotype turned up a few times. The chain joins TRBV10-3 to TRBJ1-6; D is undetermined. V lost 3 bases to trimming and J lost 2 bases, with 8 bases between them. This CDR3 is built from 15 residues. Germline CDR1 ENHRY, CDR2 SYGVKD. The CDR3 sequence is CAISEGIAYNSPLHF. The CDR3 bases are TGTGCCATCAGTGAAGGGATAGCCTATAATTCACCCCTCCACTTT.

In nucleotides, the CDR3 is TGTGCCAGCAATTGGCCCTCAATGACAGGGAATAATTCACCCCTCCACTTT. Amino acids: CASNWPSMTGNNSPLHF. The gene calls are TRBV28 and TRBJ1-6; TRBD1 matches at 7 bases. Germline CDR1 MDHEN, CDR2 SYDVKM. The CDR3 has 17 residues. The J segment lost 5 bases and the V segment lost 7 bases, leaving 14 bases of the junction unmatched.

The chain carries TRBV9 and TRBJ2-7; 9 nucleotides agree with TRBD2. Germline lookup yields CDR1 SGDLS and CDR2 YYNGEE. The CDR3 spans 17 residues. V gave up 4 bases and J gave up 2 bases; unmatched junction bases: 13. The CDR3: CASSPQFQAGGPYEQYF. CDR3 in DNA: TGTGCCAGCAGCCCCCAGTTCCAAGCGGGGGGTCCCTACGAGCAGTACTTC.

V usage is TRBV20-1 and J usage is TRBJ2-1, with D possibly TRBD2 on 5 matching bases. Germline values: CDR1 DFQATT, CDR2 SNEGSKA (reference sequence). Between the trimmed V and J ends, which lost 5 bases and 6 bases, there was a span of 14 bases. The CDR3 contains 13 residues. CDR3 amino acids: CSAQLVGGNEQFF. As DNA, the CDR3 is TGCAGTGCTCAACTAGTAGGTGGCAATGAGCAGTTCTTC.

The rearrangement links TRBV20-1 to TRBJ1-1, with D unclear. CDR3 length: 12 residues. Germline lookup yields CDR1 DFQATT and CDR2 SNEGSKA (reference sequence). Trimming removed 7 bases at V and 1 base at J, with 10 bases between. CDR3: CSVDNRNTEAFF. For the CDR3, the DNA is TGCAGTGTTGACAACAGGAACACTGAAGCTTTCTTT.

The chain combines TRBV20-1 with TRBJ1-1; D is unclear. Germline-derived CDR1 and CDR2 are DFQATT and SNEGSKA (reference sequence). CDR3 size: 13 residues. Trimming took off 1 base at V and 0 bases at J, with 6 bases between the two ends. The CDR3 region is CSARAQLNTEAFF. The CDR3 DNA is TGCAGTGCTAGAGCTCAACTGAACACTGAAGCTTTCTTT.

This clonotype has a count of ten or more. The chain combines TRBV7-2 with TRBJ2-7; 7 positions agree with TRBD1. V was clipped by 5 bases and J by 2 bases; unmatched bases: 9. CDR1 SGHTA and CDR2 FQGNSA come from the germline V gene. The length of the CDR3 is 15 residues. CDR3 sequence: CASSRPDRAAYEQYF. CDR3 in DNA: TGTGCCAGCAGCCGACCCGACAGGGCGGCCTACGAGCAGTACTTC.

The V call is TRBV25-1, the J call TRBJ1-1; D might be TRBD1 (5 bases). V lost 3 bases and J lost 3, with 11 bases in between. The CDR3 loop spans 14 amino acids. Looked up from germline, CDR1 is MGHDK and CDR2 is SYGVNS. CDR3 amino acids: CASSDAGRDTEAFF. The CDR3 DNA reads TGTGCCAGCAGTGATGCAGGGAGGGACACTGAAGCTTTCTTT.

The rearrangement joins TRBV12-5 to TRBJ1-1; 7 nucleotides align to TRBD1. Germline CDR1 reads LGHNT; CDR2 reads FRNRAP. V lost 5 bases and J lost 4; bases outside the gene matches: 1. The CDR3 length is 12 residues. Written as DNA, the CDR3 is TGTGCTAGTGGTCACAGGGGCACTGAAGCTTTCTTT. Amino acids: CASGHRGTEAFF.

This clonotype has more than one count but fewer than ten. CDR3 residues: CASSLRGRAGGYTF. In DNA, the CDR3 is TGTGCCAGCAGTTTACGTGGCAGGGCGGGTGGCTACACCTTC. J is TRBJ1-2 and V is TRBV28; maybe TRBD1 (5 bases). The germline CDR1 and CDR2 sequences are MDHEN and SYDVKM. The length of the CDR3 is 14 residues. Trimming left V 2 bases short and J 7 bases short, with 14 bases between.

This clonotype was counted between two and nine times. This rearrangement joins TRBV12-3 or TRBV12-4 to TRBJ2-2; no definite D call. Between the trimmed V and J ends, which lost 9 bases and 7 bases, there was a span of 12 bases. This CDR3 is 12 amino acids long. The CDR3 is CASQFRGGELFF. Written as DNA, the CDR3 is TGTGCCAGTCAGTTTCGTGGCGGGGAGCTGTTTTTT.